This T cell receptor beta chain is drawn from a study of preoperative IRX-2 immunotherapy in early breast cancer. Measured with immunoSEQ multiplex PCR; TCRdb has only the in-frame clones, and not every one. This table has just over 25,000 clones, 75% to 90% appearing once. Treatment given: preoperative locoregional IRX-2 cytokine immunotherapy. Samples came from a phase Ib trial of preoperative locoregional IRX-2 cytokine immunotherapy. Germline trimming cut 6 bases from V and 4 bases from J; bases unmatched to any gene: 5. Germline CDR1 is LGHNT and CDR2 is FRNRAP. CDR3 length: 13 residues. The gene calls are TRBV12-5 and TRBJ1-2; 7 bases agree with TRBD1. The input for sequencing was lymph node tissue, taken after IRX-2 immunotherapy. The receptor comes from a human donor with breast cancer. In DNA form, the CDR3 reads TGTGCTAGTGGCCCCCAGGGGGGCTATGGCTACACCTTC. Protein: CASGPQGGYGYTF. The variable domain in full, completed from reference TRBV12-5 and TRBJ1-2, reads DARVTQTPRHKVTEMGQEVTMRCQPILGHNTVFWYRQTMMQGLELLAYFRNRAPLDDSGMPKDRFSAEMPDATLATLKIQPSEPRDSAVYFCASGPQGGYGYTFGSGTRLTVV.